Listed here is a single T cell receptor (beta chain). This sample was taken from a study of cytotoxic CD8 clonotypes in ibrutinib-treated CLL. Germline assignment: CDR1 SGHDT and CDR2 YYEEEE. V dropped 0 bases and J dropped 11 bases, with 12 bases sitting between them. This CDR3 has 14 residues. Clones were sequenced by immunoSEQ multiplex PCR, and TCRdb holds only the in-frame ones, with some missing. Of about 300,000 clones listed, around 76% are singletons. Material: PBMCs, obtained at disease progression, from a patient treated with ibrutinib. This chain links TRBV5-6 with TRBJ1-6, with D possibly matching TRBD1 (6 bases). This TCR was recovered from a human donor with chronic lymphocytic leukemia. The CDR3 sequence: CASSLAGGPAPLHF. DNA for the CDR3: TGTGCCAGCAGCTTGGCGGGGGGGCCTGCACCCCTCCACTTT.